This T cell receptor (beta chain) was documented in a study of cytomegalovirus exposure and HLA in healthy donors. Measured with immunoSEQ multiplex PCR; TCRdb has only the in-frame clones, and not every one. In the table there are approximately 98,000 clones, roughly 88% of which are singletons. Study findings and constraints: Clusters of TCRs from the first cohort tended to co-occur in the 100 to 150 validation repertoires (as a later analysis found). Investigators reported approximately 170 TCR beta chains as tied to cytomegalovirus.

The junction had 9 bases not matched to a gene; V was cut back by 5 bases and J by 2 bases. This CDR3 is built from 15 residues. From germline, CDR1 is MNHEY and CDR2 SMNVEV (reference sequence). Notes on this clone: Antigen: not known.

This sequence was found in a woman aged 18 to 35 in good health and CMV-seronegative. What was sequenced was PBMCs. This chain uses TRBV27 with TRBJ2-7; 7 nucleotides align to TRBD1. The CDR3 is CASSPTGARTYEQYF. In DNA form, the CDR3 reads TGTGCCAGCAGTCCAACAGGGGCCCGGACCTACGAGCAGTACTTC.